Listed below are T cell receptor beta chains from one sample, sequenced in a study of blood T cell repertoires in COVID-19. The protocol was immunoSEQ multiplex PCR, while the TCRdb copy is restricted to in-frame clones and leaves out a portion. The sample includes 130,000 to 150,000 clones, around 81% of them seen just once. Sequencing was carried out using peripheral blood. All receptors come from a human donor with acute or convalescent COVID-19. The donor label of this sample is uncertain. The conserved cysteine and the conserved F or W are not part of the CDR3 here. A D gene is named only where the DNA matches it firmly. Clone size is stated in some rows and not others, as once, few, many or a class when expanded.

V gene,J gene,clone size,D gene,CDR3 protein
TRBV24-1,TRBJ1-5,-,TRBD1,ATSDPRQGPNQPQH
TRBV1,TRBJ2-7,-,-,TSRIYRGPLTYEQY
TRBV19,TRBJ1-1,few,-,ASSPQGETEAF
TRBV5-4,TRBJ2-7,-,TRBD2,ASSRGGGQTYEQY
TRBV2,TRBJ1-4,-,-,ASSGPTVSATNEKLF
TRBV5-6,TRBJ1-1,-,-,ASSLNTEAF
TRBV7-6,TRBJ1-5,few,TRBD1,ASSLEDRVDQPQH
TRBV6-6,TRBJ1-2,-,-,ASSYSDREGYT
TRBV6-5,TRBJ1-1,-,-,ASSSSGSNTEAF
TRBV2,TRBJ1-5,-,-,ASSFSGTARMQPQH
TRBV9,TRBJ2-1,-,TRBD2,ASSVARTSGGFLNEQF
TRBV7-9,TRBJ2-1,-,TRBD2,ASSLGLAGGHNEQF
TRBV24-1,TRBJ1-1,-,-,ATSRQANTEAF
TRBV9,TRBJ2-3,-,-,ASSVLAIDTQY
TRBV5-5,TRBJ2-1,few,-,ASTPGVNGNEQF
TRBV5-6,TRBJ2-2,-,-,ASSPLTTGSDTGELF
TRBV11-3,TRBJ1-5,-,-,ASSLALPQH
TRBV25-1,TRBJ1-1,-,-,ASSWAAGNTEAF
TRBV3-1/TRBV3-2,TRBJ1-2,-,-,ASSQRGGDYGYT
TRBV29-1,TRBJ1-1,-,-,SVEGAMNTEAF
TRBV20-1,TRBJ2-3,few,-,SASSPSANLDTQY
TRBV27,TRBJ1-4,-,-,ASSPQGKKLF
TRBV28,TRBJ1-2,once,-,ASSLGGGDGYT
TRBV2,TRBJ1-4,-,-,ASRVTNEKLF
TRBV7-8,TRBJ2-5,-,TRBD1,ASSLDRVAETQY
TRBV7-9,TRBJ1-1,-,-,ASSLRAENTEAF
TRBV7-8,TRBJ2-3,-,TRBD1,ASSGIDRENTDTQY
TRBV29-1,TRBJ2-1,once,TRBD1,SALGQGEGDGSYNEQF
TRBV7-2,TRBJ1-1,few,-,ASNQDTEAF
TRBV19,TRBJ2-2,-,TRBD1,AATPGQITGELF
TRBV2,TRBJ2-3,-,TRBD1,ASKKGTETDTQY
TRBV6-2/TRBV6-3,TRBJ2-5,-,TRBD2,ASRPSGAQETQY
TRBV5-8,TRBJ1-5,-,TRBD1,ASSLGDSRHQPQH
TRBV21-1,TRBJ2-3,-,-,ASSKDETILSTDTQY
TRBV18,TRBJ1-2,-,TRBD1,ASSPPGGGYGYT
TRBV15,TRBJ1-3,-,TRBD1,ATSKGRGTLSSGNTIY
TRBV30,TRBJ1-4,-,TRBD1,AWTTGGKVEKLF
TRBV6-5,TRBJ2-1,-,TRBD2,ASSYNSGGNNEQF
TRBV7-2,TRBJ2-1,-,TRBD2,ASSRTSGGQYNEQF
TRBV2,TRBJ1-1,once,-,ASSLGPNAEAF
TRBV5-4,TRBJ2-5,-,-,ASSAWGGPETQY
TRBV5-4,TRBJ1-2,-,TRBD1,ASSPRDRPNYGYT
TRBV2,TRBJ1-1,-,-,ASSVGHLTGTEAF
TRBV9,TRBJ1-2,-,-,ASSEGGQASYGYT
TRBV9,TRBJ1-2,-,-,ASSPTFVPAGGYT
TRBV3-1/TRBV3-2,TRBJ2-3,-,TRBD1,ASRLDREDTQY
TRBV6-5,TRBJ2-7,-,-,ASSYSDGYEQY
TRBV19,TRBJ1-5,-,-,ASSRASAQPQH
TRBV15,TRBJ1-6,-,-,ATSRDLGTIARSPLH
TRBV19,TRBJ1-2,-,-,ASSSPQGRGYT
TRBV5-1,TRBJ2-2,-,TRBD1,ASSLQGQGNTGELF
TRBV19,TRBJ2-1,-,-,ASSIEGFGYNEQF
TRBV5-6,TRBJ1-1,-,-,ASSWGGETEAF
TRBV7-2,TRBJ1-6,-,-,ASSAPGSPLH
TRBV5-1,TRBJ2-1,-,TRBD2,ASTLAAVGSYNEQF